What follows are 32 T cell receptor beta chains derived from one specimen sequenced in a study of post-analysis software for immune sequencing data. Study-wide points: When patients were compared with controls, 5 or 6 TRBV segments were more frequent, TRBV5-6, TRBV5-1 and TRBV20-1 among them.

Incorporated into the TCR beta cDNA libraries were unique molecular identifiers, which served to reduce PCR and sequencing biases. TCRdb itself ran the PCR reads through MiXCR, one entry per CDR3 protein. The repertoire holds around 180,000 distinct CDR3 sequences, approximately 28% seen once, with approximately 1.4% in the top ten. Their antigens remain unidentified. The sequenced sample was blood. All receptors come from a girl between 5 and 17 years old with multiple sclerosis.

This clonotype was detected a few times. The J gene is TRBJ2-7, the V gene TRBV7-2; 7 bases map to TRBD1. The V gene's germline CDR1 is SGHTA and CDR2 FQGNSA. The CDR3 contains 14 residues. The trim removed 7 bases at V and 6 bases at J, leaving 12 bases unmatched. The CDR3: CASNFPTGYSEQYF. The CDR3 coding sequence is TGTGCCAGCAACTTCCCGACAGGGTACTCCGAGCAGTACTTC. Filled out from reference TRBV7-2 and TRBJ2-7, the complete variable domain reads GAGVSQSPSNKVTEKGKDVELRCDPISGHTALYWYRQSLGQGLEFLIYFQGNSAPDKSGLPSDRFSAERTGGSVSTLTIQRTQQEDSAVYLCASNFPTGYSEQYFGPGTRLTVT.

The J gene is TRBJ2-7, the V gene TRBV6-2 or TRBV6-3; TRBD2 is a possible D gene (6 bases). This CDR3 is built from 15 residues. CDR1 and CDR2 from the germline V gene are MNHEY and SVGEGT. Trimming took off 6 bases at V and 7 bases at J, with 22 bases between the two ends. CDR3 sequence reads: CASRSSGLERDEQYF. CDR3 DNA sequence: TGTGCCAGCAGATCCTCGGGACTGGAGAGGGATGAGCAGTACTTC.

The rearrangement links TRBV20-1 to TRBJ2-2; 8 nucleotides agree with TRBD1. This CDR3 spans 14 amino acids. V lost 3 bases to trimming and J lost 6 bases; unmatched junction nucleotides: 6. Germline V lookup: CDR1 DFQATT, CDR2 SNEGSKA (reference sequence). CDR3 residues: CSARLDRDAGELFF. The CDR3 bases are TGCAGTGCTAGGTTGGACAGGGATGCCGGGGAGCTGTTTTTT.

This clonotype was recorded many times. The chain joins TRBV6-1 to TRBJ1-2, with 7 bases lining up with TRBD1. This CDR3 spans 15 amino acids. V trimming: 0 bases; J trimming: 0 bases; junction bases outside the gene matches: 1. Per the germline V gene, CDR1 is MNHNS and CDR2 is SASEGT. The CDR3 is CASSEATGPNYGYTF. CDR3 in DNA: TGTGCCAGCAGTGAAGCGACAGGGCCTAACTATGGCTACACCTTC.

In its sample, this clonotype was seen a few times. One junction end does not reproduce the germline sequence, and a read error may be involved. The chain couples TRBV2 to TRBJ2-7; D is unresolved. The CDR3 is 11 amino acids. Germline CDR1 reads SNHLY; CDR2 reads FYNNEI. DNA for the CDR3: TGTGCCAACAGTGAACCCTACGAGCAGTACTTC. Its translation is CANSEPYEQYF. Filled out from reference TRBV2 and TRBJ2-7, the complete variable domain reads EPEVTQTPSHQVTQMGQEVILRCVPISNHLYFYWYRQILGQKVEFLVSFYNNEISEKSEIFDDQFSVERPDGSNFTLKIRSTKLEDSAMYFCANSEPYEQYFGPGTRLTVT.

Notes on this clonotype: This may stem from a read error, because a much larger clone lies one nucleotide away. The chain has TRBV12-3 or TRBV12-4 and TRBJ2-1; D ambiguous. The CDR3 sequence is 12 residues long. The CDR3 here is CAGRNLAGEQFF. In DNA, the CDR3 is TGTGCCGGCAGAAACCTTGCTGGTGAGCAGTTCTTC.

This clonotype appeared many times. The rearrangement joins TRBV11-3 to TRBJ2-7, with D perhaps given as TRBD1 or TRBD2 (5 bases each). In germline, CDR1 is SGHNT, CDR2 YENEEA. The CDR3 runs to 15 residues. The V end was cut by 5 bases, the J end by 9 bases, with 23 bases between. The CDR3 loop reads CASSPTGRWSAPQYF. The CDR3 DNA follows: TGTGCCAGCAGCCCCACGGGACGGTGGTCAGCACCGCAGTACTTC.

J is TRBJ2-2 and V is TRBV25-1; 10 bases align to TRBD1. With 3 bases clipped from V and 6 bases from J, the junction kept 7 bases outside the gene matches. Germline CDR1 MGHDK, CDR2 SYGVNS. This CDR3 is 16 amino acids long. This CDR3 reads CASSEAGTGESGELFF. The CDR3 nucleotides are TGTGCCAGCAGTGAGGCCGGGACAGGGGAGTCCGGGGAGCTGTTTTTT.

This clonotype turned up a few times. This sequence joins TRBV4-1 and TRBJ2-3; TRBD2 matches at 10 bases. Trimming at V came to 1 base and at J to 0 bases, leaving 4 bases not matched to a gene. The germline V gene has CDR1 MGHRA and CDR2 YSYEKL. The CDR3 length is 17 residues. CDR3 nucleotide sequence: TGCGCCAGCAGCCAAGGACTAGCGGGCACTAGCACAGATACGCAGTATTTT. It encodes CASSQGLAGTSTDTQYF.

This clonotype was counted at least ten times. The J gene is TRBJ2-1, the V gene TRBV20-1; D not resolved. From germline, CDR1 is DFQATT and CDR2 SNEGSKA (reference sequence). The CDR3 extends over 12 amino acids. V was trimmed by 3 bases and J by 9 bases, leaving 12 bases between them. CDR3 nucleotide sequence: TGCAGTGCTAGTGATGCTCCGGGTGAGCAGTTCTTC. It codes for CSASDAPGEQFF.

This clonotype was recorded once. This chain uses TRBV7-2 with TRBJ2-1; 12 positions match TRBD2. The V segment lost 2 bases and the J segment 12 bases; nucleotides outside the gene matches: 8. CDR1 SGHTA and CDR2 FQGNSA come from the germline V gene. The CDR3 has 15 residues. CDR3 protein: CASSLLAGGPDVQFF. CDR3 bases: TGTGCCAGCAGCTTACTAGCGGGAGGGCCGGATGTGCAGTTCTTC.

This clonotype was detected a few times. The CDR3 nucleotides are TGTGCCAGCAGTTATAGCTCAAGGGAGCAGTACTTC. This codes for CASSYSSREQYF. The chain couples TRBV28 to TRBJ2-7; D not certain. This CDR3 is 12 amino acids long. Germline loops: CDR1 MDHEN, CDR2 SYDVKM. Trimming pared 4 bases from V and 7 bases from J, leaving 11 bases between.

This clonotype has only a few counts. V is TRBV7-2 and J is TRBJ1-1; no firm D call. Trimming took 11 bases from V and 5 from J, leaving 18 bases between them. The germline gives CDR1 SGHTA, CDR2 FQGNSA. The CDR3 covers 13 residues. The CDR3 reads CAHGRQGDTEAFF. CDR3 DNA sequence: TGTGCCCACGGGCGGCAAGGAGATACTGAAGCTTTCTTT.

The rearrangement uses TRBV3-1 and TRBJ1-2, with no clear D. Trimming stripped 0 bases from V and 8 bases from J, with 16 bases between. Germline V gives CDR1 LGHDT, CDR2 YNNKEL (reference sequence). The CDR3 spans 15 residues. CDR3 loop: CASSQEGGATGGYTF. The DNA of the CDR3 is TGTGCCAGCAGCCAAGAAGGCGGCGCGACCGGGGGCTACACCTTC.

The sample holds many counts of this clonotype. The gene calls are TRBV20-1 and TRBJ2-6; 8 bases are shared with TRBD2. Unmatched junction bases numbered 9, after V lost 6 bases and J lost 2 bases. The CDR3 totals 16 residues. CDR1 DFQATT and CDR2 SNEGSKA come from the germline V gene (reference sequence). The CDR3 spells CSAISGRGAGANVLTF. CDR3 DNA sequence: TGCAGTGCAATCAGCGGGAGAGGAGCTGGGGCCAACGTCCTGACTTTC.

Comment on this clonotype: A read error may account for a junction end that differs from germline. This chain joins TRBV6-2 or TRBV6-3 and TRBJ1-2, with D maybe TRBD1 (6 bases). Germline V gives CDR1 MNHEY, CDR2 SVGEGT. The CDR3 is made up of 15 amino acids. The CDR3 coding sequence is TGTGCCAGCAGCAATCCCGGGACAAATACCTATGGCTGCACCTTC. Translating it yields CASSNPGTNTYGCTF.

The rearrangement uses TRBV28 and TRBJ2-7, with 8 bases that match TRBD1. Germline CDR1 and CDR2: MDHEN and SYDVKM. V shed 6 bases and J 2 bases; nucleotides not matched to a gene: 6. CDR3 length: 14 amino acids. Here the CDR3 reads CASSHGTGTYEQYF. The CDR3 coding sequence is TGTGCCAGCAGCCACGGGACAGGTACCTACGAGCAGTACTTC.

This clonotype was recorded a few times. CDR3 loop: CASSSQREETQYF. CDR3 in DNA: TGTGCCAGTAGTAGCCAGCGGGAAGAGACCCAGTACTTC. The J gene is TRBJ2-5, the V gene TRBV19, with D possibly being TRBD2 (6 bases). V was pared by 4 bases and J by 3 bases, with 9 bases between. The CDR3 runs 13 residues. Germline V gene lookup returns CDR1 LNHDA and CDR2 SQIVND (reference sequence).

Note on this clonotype: This may arise from a read error, as a much more abundant clone is one base away. The chain carries TRBV10-3 and TRBJ2-3; no clear D gene. The germline V and J ends were trimmed by 10 bases and 0 bases, with 8 bases remaining between them. Germline assignment: CDR1 ENHRY and CDR2 SYGVKD. The CDR3 covers 12 residues. For the CDR3, the DNA is TGTGCCACCGTGGATAGCACAGATACGCAGTATTTT. Protein: CATVDSTDTQYF.

The chain joins TRBV11-2 to TRBJ2-7; 9 positions agree with TRBD2. The CDR3 is 17 residues long. V shed 4 bases and J 0 bases; nucleotides not matched to a gene: 10. Germline-derived CDR1 and CDR2 are SGHAT and FQNNGV. The CDR3, as DNA: TGTGCCAGCAGCTCTTTAGCGGGAGCCCCCAGCTCCTACGAGCAGTACTTC. It translates to CASSSLAGAPSSYEQYF.

The chain carries TRBV7-2 and TRBJ1-1, with unresolved D. The V end lost 6 bases, the J end lost 2 bases, and 13 bases lay between the germline ends. Germline V gives CDR1 SGHTA, CDR2 FQGNSA. The CDR3 is made up of 14 amino acids. CDR3 amino acids: CASSLEPGNTEAFF. The CDR3 DNA follows: TGTGCCAGCAGTTTGGAACCGGGAAACACTGAAGCTTTCTTT.

The CDR3 DNA reads TGTGCCAGTAGTCCCCGACAGGGGTTAGACACTGAAGCTTTCTTT. This gives the protein CASSPRQGLDTEAFF. The chain uses TRBV19 and TRBJ1-1; 8 bases match TRBD1. V lost 5 bases to trimming and J lost 3 bases; unmatched junction nucleotides: 8. Germline-derived CDR1 and CDR2 are LNHDA and SQIVND (reference sequence). The CDR3 extends over 15 amino acids.

The chain is built from TRBV3-1 and TRBJ2-1; D is unclear. Germline V gene data show CDR1 as LGHDT and CDR2 as YNNKEL (reference sequence). Between the trimmed V and J ends, which lost 2 bases and 10 bases, there was a span of 9 bases. The CDR3 runs 12 residues. The CDR3 reads CASSQTPGEQFF. The CDR3 DNA reads TGTGCCAGCAGCCAAACCCCCGGGGAGCAGTTCTTC.

This clonotype appeared many times. This rearrangement joins TRBV6-5 to TRBJ2-7; D is perhaps TRBD1 (5 bases). CDR1 and CDR2 from the germline V gene are MNHEY and SVGAGI. This CDR3 contains 17 residues. V was shortened by 0 bases and J by 5 bases, with 20 bases between the two germline ends. In DNA form, the CDR3 reads TGTGCCAGCAGTTACTCGAGTCCCAGGGCCCAAGGAGACGAGCAGTACTTC. Its protein is CASSYSSPRAQGDEQYF.

J is TRBJ2-5 and V is TRBV20-1, with 12 nucleotides matching TRBD2. This CDR3 has 15 residues. The germline V gene encodes CDR1 DFQATT and CDR2 SNEGSKA (reference sequence). This CDR3 reads CSSTSGRGGRETQYF. The CDR3 nucleotides are TGCAGCTCGACTAGCGGGAGAGGTGGGCGAGAGACCCAGTACTTC.

V gene TRBV6-2 or TRBV6-3 combines with J gene TRBJ1-2; D remains unclear. V lost 8 bases and J 4 bases, leaving 20 bases between the germline ends. In germline, CDR1 is MNHEY, CDR2 SVGEGT. The CDR3 is 15 residues long. In nucleotides, the CDR3 is TGTGCCAGCCGAGGGTCTGGGCACAGAAGCTATGGCTACACCTTC. This encodes CASRGSGHRSYGYTF.

This clonotype has only a few counts. The junction departs from the called germline gene at one end, perhaps through a read error. This rearrangement joins TRBV14 to TRBJ2-7; no clear D. The CDR3 totals 12 residues. Germline V gene lookup returns CDR1 SGHDN and CDR2 FVKESK. The CDR3 bases are TGTGTCAGCAGCCAATTAAGCTACGAGCAGTACTTC. Translated: CVSSQLSYEQYF.

This clonotype was seen at least ten times. The chain carries TRBV20-1 and TRBJ2-1, with a possible D match to TRBD1 (5 bases). Germline V gene data show CDR1 as DFQATT and CDR2 as SNEGSKA (reference sequence). The CDR3 is 13 amino acids. Trimming cost V 5 bases and J 5 bases, with 13 bases left between them. Written as DNA, the CDR3 is TGCAGTGCTCCCCTGGGGCCCAACAATGAGCAGTTCTTC. Protein: CSAPLGPNNEQFF.

The J gene is TRBJ2-3, the V gene TRBV12-3 or TRBV12-4, with D possibly matching TRBD1 (6 bases). Trimming took 3 bases from V and 0 from J, leaving 10 bases between them. The CDR3 loop spans 15 amino acids. The DNA of the CDR3 is TGTGCCAGCAGTTTGCAGGGGAGAAGCACAGATACGCAGTATTTT. Protein sequence: CASSLQGRSTDTQYF.

In its sample, this clonotype was seen many times. CDR3 region: CASSEVGRRANEQYF. For the CDR3, the DNA is TGTGCCAGCAGTGAAGTTGGCCGACGAGCCAACGAGCAGTACTTC. The V and J genes are TRBV6-1 and TRBJ2-7; no firm D call. The germline V and J ends were trimmed by 1 base and 5 bases, with 15 bases remaining between them. The CDR3 contains 15 residues. Germline values: CDR1 MNHNS, CDR2 SASEGT.

There are many counts of this clonotype. The chain joins TRBV9 to TRBJ1-2; unclear D gene. This CDR3 is built from 15 residues. The V and J ends lost 3 bases and 2 bases respectively, with 14 bases between them. CDR1 SGDLS and CDR2 YYNGEE come from the germline V gene. The CDR3 reads CASSEESSPNYGYTF. The DNA for the CDR3 is TGTGCCAGCAGCGAGGAGTCTAGTCCCAACTATGGCTACACCTTC.

CDR3 in amino acids: CASSLARGTNEQYF. The CDR3 DNA reads as TGTGCCAGCAGCTTAGCGAGGGGGACCAATGAGCAGTACTTC. V is TRBV7-9 and J is TRBJ2-5, with D perhaps TRBD1 (6 bases). Trimming pared 0 bases from V and 11 bases from J, leaving 16 bases between. CDR1 and CDR2 (germline): SEHNR, FQNEAQ (reference sequence). The CDR3 is 14 residues long.